The source of this TCR beta chain is a study of T cell responses to AZD1222 COVID-19 vaccine. The CDR3 length is 16 residues. V was clipped by 5 bases and J by 4 bases, with 21 bases between them. Germline CDR1 LGHNT, CDR2 FRNRAP. Sequenced by immunoSEQ multiplex PCR; TCRdb stores in-frame clones only, minus some. The table lists some 140,000 clones, over 75% of them singletons. This receptor was obtained from an adult who received the MenACWY meningococcal vaccine as a control. Sequenced here: peripheral blood, sampled 28 days after the second dose of the MenACWY control vaccine. This chain joins TRBV12-5 and TRBJ2-7, with a possible D match to TRBD2 (5 bases). This CDR3 is CASGPSGGADLYEQYF. CDR3 DNA sequence: TGTGCTAGTGGTCCCTCCGGAGGCGCGGATCTTTACGAGCAGTACTTC.